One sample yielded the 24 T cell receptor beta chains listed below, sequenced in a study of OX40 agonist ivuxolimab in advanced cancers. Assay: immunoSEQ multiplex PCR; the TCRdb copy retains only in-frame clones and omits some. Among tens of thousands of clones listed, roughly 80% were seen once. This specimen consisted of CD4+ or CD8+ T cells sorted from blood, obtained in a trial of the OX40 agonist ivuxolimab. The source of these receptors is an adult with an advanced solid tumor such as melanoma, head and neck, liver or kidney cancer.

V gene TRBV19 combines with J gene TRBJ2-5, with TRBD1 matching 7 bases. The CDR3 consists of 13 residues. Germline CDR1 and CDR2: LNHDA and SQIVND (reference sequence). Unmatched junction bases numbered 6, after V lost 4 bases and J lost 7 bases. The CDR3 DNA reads TGTGCCAGTAGTAGGGCAGGGGGATGGACCCAGTACTTC. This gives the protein CASSRAGGWTQYF.

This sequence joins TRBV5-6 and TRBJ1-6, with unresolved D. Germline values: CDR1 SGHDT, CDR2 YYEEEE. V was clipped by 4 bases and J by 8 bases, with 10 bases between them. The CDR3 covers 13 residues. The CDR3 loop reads CASSGRRYSPLHF. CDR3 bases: TGTGCCAGCAGCGGGCGGAGGTATTCACCCCTCCACTTT.

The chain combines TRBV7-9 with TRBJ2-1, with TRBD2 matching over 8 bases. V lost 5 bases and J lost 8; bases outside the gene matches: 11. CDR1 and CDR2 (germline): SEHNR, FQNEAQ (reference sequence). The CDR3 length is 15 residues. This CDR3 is CASSPQREPRYEQFF. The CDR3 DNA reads TGTGCCAGCAGCCCTCAGCGGGAGCCTAGGTATGAGCAGTTCTTC.

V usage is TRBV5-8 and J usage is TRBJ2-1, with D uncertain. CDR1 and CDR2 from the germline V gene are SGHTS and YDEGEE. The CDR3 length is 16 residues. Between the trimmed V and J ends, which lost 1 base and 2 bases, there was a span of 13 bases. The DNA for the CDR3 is TGTGCCAGCAGCTTGTCCCCAGGTTACGCCTACAATGAGCAGTTCTTC. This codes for CASSLSPGYAYNEQFF.

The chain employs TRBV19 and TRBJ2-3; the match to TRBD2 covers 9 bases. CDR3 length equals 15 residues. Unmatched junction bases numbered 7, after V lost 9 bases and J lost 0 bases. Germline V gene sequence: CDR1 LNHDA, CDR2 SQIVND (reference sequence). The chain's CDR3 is CASAGGHTSTDTQYF. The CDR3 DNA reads TGTGCCAGCGCGGGGGGGCACACTAGCACAGATACGCAGTATTTT.

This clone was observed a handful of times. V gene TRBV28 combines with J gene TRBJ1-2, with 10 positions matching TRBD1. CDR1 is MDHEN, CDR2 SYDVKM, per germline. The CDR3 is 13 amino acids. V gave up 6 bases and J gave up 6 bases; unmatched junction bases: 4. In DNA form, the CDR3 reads TGTGCCAGCAGGGGGACAGGGGAGGATGGCTACACCTTC. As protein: CASRGTGEDGYTF.

The CDR3 reads CAFDSIAFTGELFF. The CDR3 DNA reads TGTGCCTTCGATTCGATAGCGTTTACAGGGGAGCTGTTTTTT. The chain joins TRBV30 to TRBJ2-2; D is perhaps TRBD2 (5 bases). Germline loops: CDR1 GTSNPN, CDR2 SVGIG (reference sequence). V lost 7 bases to trimming and J lost 8 bases, with 20 bases between them. The CDR3 covers 14 residues.

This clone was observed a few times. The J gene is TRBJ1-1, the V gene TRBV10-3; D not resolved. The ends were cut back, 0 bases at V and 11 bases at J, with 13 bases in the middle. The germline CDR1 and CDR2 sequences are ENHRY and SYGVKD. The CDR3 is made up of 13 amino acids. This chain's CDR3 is CAISESGWSGAFF. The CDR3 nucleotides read TGTGCCATCAGTGAGTCGGGTTGGAGTGGCGCTTTCTTT.

The CDR3 DNA reads as TGTGCCAGCAGCACCCACCCTAGCGGTCAAGAGACCCAGTACTTC. Translated, it gives CASSTHPSGQETQYF. The chain couples TRBV11-1 to TRBJ2-5; 7 bases map to TRBD2. Germline V CDR1 and CDR2: SGHAT, FQDESV (reference sequence). The J segment lost 2 bases and the V segment lost 5 bases, leaving 8 bases of the junction unmatched. The CDR3 has 15 amino acids.

CDR3 DNA sequence: TGTGCCAGCAGCTTAGACAGAACGAGCTCCTACAATGAGCAGTTCTTC. Protein sequence: CASSLDRTSSYNEQFF. V usage is TRBV11-2 and J usage is TRBJ2-1; D ambiguous. Germline values: CDR1 SGHAT, CDR2 FQNNGV. The CDR3 spans 16 residues. The V end was cut by 0 bases, the J end by 0 bases, with 9 bases between.

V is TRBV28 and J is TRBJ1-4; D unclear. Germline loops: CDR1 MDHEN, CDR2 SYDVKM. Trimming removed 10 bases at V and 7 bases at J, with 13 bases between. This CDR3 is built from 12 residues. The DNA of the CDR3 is TGTGCCACTAAAACCAGTAGTGAAAAACTGTTTTTT. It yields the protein CATKTSSEKLFF.

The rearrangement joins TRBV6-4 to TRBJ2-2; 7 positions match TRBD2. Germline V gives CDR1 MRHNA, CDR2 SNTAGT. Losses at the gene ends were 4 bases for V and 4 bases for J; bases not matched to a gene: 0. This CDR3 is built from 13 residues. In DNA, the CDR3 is TGTGCCAGCAGTGGGACTAGCACCGGGGAGCTGTTTTTT. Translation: CASSGTSTGELFF.

CDR3: CASSVNPVSSGNTIYF. CDR3 nucleotide sequence: TGTGCCAGCAGCGTAAATCCCGTATCCTCTGGAAACACCATATATTTT. V gene TRBV9 combines with J gene TRBJ1-3; D gene uncertain. Germline CDR1 SGDLS, CDR2 YYNGEE. CDR3 length: 16 residues. V was pared by 1 base and J by 0 bases, with 11 bases between.

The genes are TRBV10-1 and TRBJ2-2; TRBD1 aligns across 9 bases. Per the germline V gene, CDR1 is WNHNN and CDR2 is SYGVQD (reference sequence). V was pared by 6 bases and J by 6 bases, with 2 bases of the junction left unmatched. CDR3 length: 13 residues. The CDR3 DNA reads TGCGCCAGCAGCAGACAGGGGGCCGGGGAGCTGTTTTTT. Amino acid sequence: CASSRQGAGELFF.

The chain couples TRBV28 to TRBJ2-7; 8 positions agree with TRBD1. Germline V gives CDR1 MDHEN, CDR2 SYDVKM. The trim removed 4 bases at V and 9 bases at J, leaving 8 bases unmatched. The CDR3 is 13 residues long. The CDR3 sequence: CASSSTDRVRQYF. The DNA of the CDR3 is TGTGCCAGCAGTTCTACGGACAGGGTCCGGCAGTACTTC.

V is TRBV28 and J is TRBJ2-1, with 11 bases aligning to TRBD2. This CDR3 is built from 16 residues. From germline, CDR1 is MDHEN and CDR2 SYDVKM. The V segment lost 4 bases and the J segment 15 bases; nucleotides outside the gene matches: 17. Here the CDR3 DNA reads TGTGCCAGCAGTTCAGCGTTCGGGACTAGCGGTCCCCGCCCGTTCTTC. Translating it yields CASSSAFGTSGPRPFF.

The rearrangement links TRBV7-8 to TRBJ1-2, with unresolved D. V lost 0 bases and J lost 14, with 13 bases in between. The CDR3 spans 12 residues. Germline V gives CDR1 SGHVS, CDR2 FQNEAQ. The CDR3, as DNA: TGTGCCAGCAGCTTAGCTAGCCAGAGCACAACCTTC. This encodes CASSLASQSTTF. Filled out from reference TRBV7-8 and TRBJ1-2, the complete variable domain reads GAGVSQSPRYKVAKRGQDVALRCDPISGHVSLFWYQQALGQGPEFLTYFQNEAQLDKSGLPSDRFFAERPEGSVSTLKIQRTQQEDSAVYLCASSLASQSTTFGSGTRLTVV.

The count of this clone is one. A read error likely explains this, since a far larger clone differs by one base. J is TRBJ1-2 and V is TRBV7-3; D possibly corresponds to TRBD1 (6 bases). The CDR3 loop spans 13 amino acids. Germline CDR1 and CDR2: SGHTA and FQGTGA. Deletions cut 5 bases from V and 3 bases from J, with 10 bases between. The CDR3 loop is CASSIGGDYGYTF. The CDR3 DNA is TGTGCCAGCAGCATAGGGGGGGACTATGGCTACACCTTC.

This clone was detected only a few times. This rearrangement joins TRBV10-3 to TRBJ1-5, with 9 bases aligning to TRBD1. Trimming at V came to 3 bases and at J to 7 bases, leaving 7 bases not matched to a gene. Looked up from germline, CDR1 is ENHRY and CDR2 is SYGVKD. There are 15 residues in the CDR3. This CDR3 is CAISESDRGIQPQHF. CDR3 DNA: TGTGCCATCAGTGAATCGGACAGGGGAATCCAGCCCCAGCATTTT.

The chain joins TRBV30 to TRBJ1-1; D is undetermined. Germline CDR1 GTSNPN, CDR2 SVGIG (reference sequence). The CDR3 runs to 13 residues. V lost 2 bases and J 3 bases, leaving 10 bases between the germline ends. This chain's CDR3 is CAWSYQRHTEAFF. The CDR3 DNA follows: TGTGCCTGGAGTTACCAGCGTCACACTGAAGCTTTCTTT.

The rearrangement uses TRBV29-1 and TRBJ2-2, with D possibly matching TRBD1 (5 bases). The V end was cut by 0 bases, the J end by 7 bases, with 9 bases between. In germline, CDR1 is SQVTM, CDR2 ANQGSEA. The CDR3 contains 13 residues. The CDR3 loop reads CSVEEQGGGELFF. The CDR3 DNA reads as TGCAGCGTTGAAGAGCAGGGCGGCGGGGAGCTGTTTTTT.

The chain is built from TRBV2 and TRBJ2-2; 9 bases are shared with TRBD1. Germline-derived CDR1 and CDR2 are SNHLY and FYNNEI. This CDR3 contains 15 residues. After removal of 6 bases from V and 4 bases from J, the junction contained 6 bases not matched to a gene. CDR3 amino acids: CASRRQGGGTGELFF. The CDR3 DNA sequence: TGTGCCAGCAGAAGACAGGGGGGAGGCACCGGGGAGCTGTTTTTT.

The CDR3 DNA reads as TGTGCCAGTAGTAACCGGGGACAGCTGTATAGCAATCAGCCCCAGCATTTT. It encodes CASSNRGQLYSNQPQHF. V and J are TRBV19 and TRBJ1-5; 7 nucleotides line up with TRBD1. V lost 4 bases, J lost 0 bases, and 9 bases stayed unmatched. CDR1 is LNHDA, CDR2 SQIVND, per germline (reference sequence). There are 17 residues in the CDR3.

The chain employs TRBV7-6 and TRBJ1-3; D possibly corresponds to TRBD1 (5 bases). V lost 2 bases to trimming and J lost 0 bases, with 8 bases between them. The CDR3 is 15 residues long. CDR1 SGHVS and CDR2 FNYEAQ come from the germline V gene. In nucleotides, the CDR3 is TGTGCCAGCAGCTTAATGGGGGTCTCTGGAAACACCATATATTTT. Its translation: CASSLMGVSGNTIYF. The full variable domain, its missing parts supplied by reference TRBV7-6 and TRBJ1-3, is GAGVSQSPRYKVTKRGQDVALRCDPISGHVSLYWYRQALGQGPEFLTYFNYEAQQDKSGLPNDRFSAERPEGSISTLTIQRTEQRDSAMYRCASSLMGVSGNTIYFGEGSWLTVV.